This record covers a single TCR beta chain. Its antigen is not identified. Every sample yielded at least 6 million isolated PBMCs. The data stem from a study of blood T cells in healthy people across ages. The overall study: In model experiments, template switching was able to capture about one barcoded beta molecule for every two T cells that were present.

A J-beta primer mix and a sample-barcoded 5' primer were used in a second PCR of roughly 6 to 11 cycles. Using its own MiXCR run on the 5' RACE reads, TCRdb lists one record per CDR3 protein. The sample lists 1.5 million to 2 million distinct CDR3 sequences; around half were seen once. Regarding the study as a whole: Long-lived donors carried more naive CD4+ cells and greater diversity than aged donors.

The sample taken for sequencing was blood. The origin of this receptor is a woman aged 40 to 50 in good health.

Here the CDR3 DNA reads TGCAGTGCTGGCCTGTATACGGGGGCCATCCCCCAAGAGACCCAGTACTTC. Residues: CSAGLYTGAIPQETQYF. This rearrangement joins TRBV20-1 to TRBJ2-5; D is tentatively TRBD1 or TRBD2 (6 bases each). Germline V gene data show CDR1 as DFQATT and CDR2 as SNEGSKA (reference sequence). The CDR3 has 17 residues. V shed 5 bases and J shed 1 base, with 23 bases lying between them.